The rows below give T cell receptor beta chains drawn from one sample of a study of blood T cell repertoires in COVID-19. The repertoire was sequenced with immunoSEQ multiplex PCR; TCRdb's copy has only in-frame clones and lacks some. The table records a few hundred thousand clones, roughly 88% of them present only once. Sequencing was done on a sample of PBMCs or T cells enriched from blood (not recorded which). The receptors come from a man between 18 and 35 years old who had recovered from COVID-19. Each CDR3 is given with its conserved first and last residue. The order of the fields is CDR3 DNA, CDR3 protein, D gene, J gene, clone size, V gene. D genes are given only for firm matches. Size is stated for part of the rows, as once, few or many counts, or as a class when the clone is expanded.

DNA: TGTGCCAGCAGCCAAACGACAGTAAACTATGGCTACACCTTC
CDR3: CASSQTTVNYGYTF
D: -
J: TRBJ1-2
size: -
V: TRBV28

DNA: TGTGCCACCAGCAGGACAGGGATCTACAATGAGCAGTTCTTC
CDR3: CATSRTGIYNEQFF
D: TRBD1
J: TRBJ2-1
size: -
V: TRBV15

DNA: TGCAGCGGCCAAAAAGGGGGCGGTCACACTGAAGCTTTCTTT
CDR3: CSGQKGGGHTEAFF
D: TRBD1
J: TRBJ1-1
size: few
V: TRBV29-1

DNA: TGTGCCAGCGGAAGACAGGTTCGGCTCACTGAAGCTTTCTTT
CDR3: CASGRQVRLTEAFF
D: -
J: TRBJ1-1
size: few
V: TRBV28

DNA: TGCAGCGCCGAAGATGAAGGCCTAGGCTATGGCTACACCTTC
CDR3: CSAEDEGLGYGYTF
D: -
J: TRBJ1-2
size: once
V: TRBV29-1

DNA: TGTGCCAGCAGTGCAGCGACTAGCACCTACAATGAGCAGTTCTTC
CDR3: CASSAATSTYNEQFF
D: TRBD2
J: TRBJ2-1
size: -
V: TRBV2

DNA: TGTGCCAGCAGTTTATGGGTCAGGGAGGGCAATCAGCCCCAGCATTTT
CDR3: CASSLWVREGNQPQHF
D: -
J: TRBJ1-5
size: -
V: TRBV28

DNA: TGTGCCAGCAGCTCCGGAGATACGCAGTATTTT
CDR3: CASSSGDTQYF
D: -
J: TRBJ2-3
size: -
V: TRBV28

DNA: TGTGCCAGCAGCGTAACCACACCCTGGAATATCAGGGGCGAATTTGACGGCTACACCTTC
CDR3: CASSVTTPWNIRGEFDGYTF
D: -
J: TRBJ1-2
size: -
V: TRBV9

DNA: TGTGCCAGCTCACTCTTAACCTCCTTGACAGGGGAGGGCACTGAAGCTTTCTTT
CDR3: CASSLLTSLTGEGTEAFF
D: TRBD1
J: TRBJ1-1
size: -
V: TRBV18

DNA: TGTGCCAGCAGCTTGGCCCCCACGGACATTCAGTACTTC
CDR3: CASSLAPTDIQYF
D: -
J: TRBJ2-4
size: -
V: TRBV5-5

DNA: TGCGCCAGCAGCTTGGCTCCTAGCGGTAACACCGGGGAGCTGTTTTTT
CDR3: CASSLAPSGNTGELFF
D: TRBD2
J: TRBJ2-2
size: once
V: TRBV5-1

DNA: TGTGCCAGCAAAGCACCCTCGATCGGCGAGCAGTACTTC
CDR3: CASKAPSIGEQYF
D: -
J: TRBJ2-7
size: -
V: TRBV28

DNA: TGTGCCAGCAGTGTACAGGGAAGCTCCTACGAGCAGTACTTC
CDR3: CASSVQGSSYEQYF
D: -
J: TRBJ2-7
size: -
V: TRBV2

DNA: TGTGCCAGCATCAACAGAATGAAGCGGGAGGGCAAGACCCAGTACTTC
CDR3: CASINRMKREGKTQYF
D: TRBD2
J: TRBJ2-5
size: -
V: TRBV9

DNA: TGTGCCAGCAGTTTCTCCAGGGTCCACGAGCAGTACTTC
CDR3: CASSFSRVHEQYF
D: -
J: TRBJ2-7
size: -
V: TRBV27

DNA: TGTGCCAGCAGCTTAGATACAATATGGTACAATGAGCAGTTCTTC
CDR3: CASSLDTIWYNEQFF
D: -
J: TRBJ2-1
size: few
V: TRBV7-9

DNA: TGCAGCGTTCCTGCTAGCGGGTACAATGAGCAGTTCTTC
CDR3: CSVPASGYNEQFF
D: TRBD2
J: TRBJ2-1
size: -
V: TRBV29-1

DNA: TGCGCCAGCAGCTTGCGGGGGGCTGATCTTAATTCACCCCTCCACTTT
CDR3: CASSLRGADLNSPLHF
D: -
J: TRBJ1-6
size: -
V: TRBV5-1

DNA: TGTGCCAGTAGTATAGAGCTAGCGGGGGTGTTGAGTGAGCAGTTCTTC
CDR3: CASSIELAGVLSEQFF
D: TRBD2
J: TRBJ2-1
size: -
V: TRBV19

DNA: TGCGCCACCCGACAGGGGACCACCTACGAGCAGTACTTC
CDR3: CATRQGTTYEQYF
D: TRBD1
J: TRBJ2-7
size: -
V: TRBV10-2

DNA: TGTGCCAGTAGTATCCGTAGCCTAGTGGAGGGCACAGATACGCAGTATTTT
CDR3: CASSIRSLVEGTDTQYF
D: -
J: TRBJ2-3
size: once
V: TRBV19

DNA: TGTGCCAGCAGGACAAACAGGGGGAACACCGGGGAGCTGTTTTTT
CDR3: CASRTNRGNTGELFF
D: TRBD1
J: TRBJ2-2
size: -
V: TRBV2

DNA: TGCGCCAGCAGCTTGGTAGGTGGAACCCTAACTAGCGGGAGAGGCAGCAGTGCGGATACGCAGTATTTT
CDR3: CASSLVGGTLTSGRGSSADTQYF
D: TRBD2
J: TRBJ2-3
size: -
V: TRBV5-1

DNA: TGTGCCAGCAGCCGAGGACTAGCGGGGATCAATGAGCAGTTCTTC
CDR3: CASSRGLAGINEQFF
D: TRBD2
J: TRBJ2-1
size: -
V: TRBV11-1

DNA: TGTGCCTGGAGTGGGCTAGCGGGCGCTGAGCAGTTCTTC
CDR3: CAWSGLAGAEQFF
D: TRBD2
J: TRBJ2-1
size: -
V: TRBV30

DNA: TGTGCCAGCAGCCAGGAGACAGCTAACTATGGCTACACCTTC
CDR3: CASSQETANYGYTF
D: -
J: TRBJ1-2
size: -
V: TRBV3-1/TRBV3-2

DNA: TGTGCCAGCAGGGCCCAGTCGGGGGTCGGAAACACCATATATTTT
CDR3: CASRAQSGVGNTIYF
D: -
J: TRBJ1-3
size: -
V: TRBV2

DNA: TGTGCCAGCAGTTTAACAGGGGTTTTGCAGGGAGATGGCTACACCTTC
CDR3: CASSLTGVLQGDGYTF
D: TRBD1
J: TRBJ1-2
size: -
V: TRBV27

DNA: TGTGCCAGCAGCCATCCCGGGACAGGGGATGAAGCTTTCTTT
CDR3: CASSHPGTGDEAFF
D: TRBD1
J: TRBJ1-1
size: few
V: TRBV13

DNA: TGTGCCAGCAGTTTATCCGGGACAGGGTATGGCTACACCTTC
CDR3: CASSLSGTGYGYTF
D: TRBD1
J: TRBJ1-2
size: -
V: TRBV27

DNA: TGTGCCACCAGCAGAGCTGAGTTGCCGAGCTCTGGAAACACCATATATTTT
CDR3: CATSRAELPSSGNTIYF
D: -
J: TRBJ1-3
size: -
V: TRBV15

DNA: TGTGCCAGTACCGTACTGGGTGGGGCTCGAACTGAAGCTTTCTTT
CDR3: CASTVLGGARTEAFF
D: -
J: TRBJ1-1
size: -
V: TRBV19

DNA: TGTGCCAGCAGTCGCGGGGACAGAAATTCACCCCTCCACTTT
CDR3: CASSRGDRNSPLHF
D: TRBD1
J: TRBJ1-6
size: -
V: TRBV5-5

DNA: TGTGCCTGGAGTGAGTCAGGGGGTCAGCCCCAGCATTTT
CDR3: CAWSESGGQPQHF
D: TRBD1
J: TRBJ1-5
size: -
V: TRBV30

DNA: TGTGCCAGCAGCTCCCGGGACAAGATGAACACCGGGGAGCTGTTTTTT
CDR3: CASSSRDKMNTGELFF
D: -
J: TRBJ2-2
size: -
V: TRBV7-7

DNA: TGTGCCACCAGTGATTTTTTTAGGGACAGGGTTACCGGGGAGCTGTTTTTT
CDR3: CATSDFFRDRVTGELFF
D: TRBD1
J: TRBJ2-2
size: -
V: TRBV24-1

DNA: TGTGCCAGCAGCCGACAGGACAGGGCAGAGACCCAGTACTTC
CDR3: CASSRQDRAETQYF
D: TRBD1
J: TRBJ2-5
size: once
V: TRBV5-4

DNA: TGTGCCAGCAGCACCCCCGGACTAGCGGGAGTTAACGAGCAGTACTTC
CDR3: CASSTPGLAGVNEQYF
D: TRBD2
J: TRBJ2-7
size: -
V: TRBV9

DNA: TGTGCCAGCTCACCATCCCCCCCACAGGTCTCCAGCACAGATACGCAGTATTTT
CDR3: CASSPSPPQVSSTDTQYF
D: -
J: TRBJ2-3
size: -
V: TRBV18

DNA: TGTGCCAGCAGCGTAGTGGGGGGTTCACCCCTCCACTTT
CDR3: CASSVVGGSPLHF
D: -
J: TRBJ1-6
size: -
V: TRBV9

DNA: TGCAGTGTGTGGAGGAACACTGAAGCTTTCTTT
CDR3: CSVWRNTEAFF
D: -
J: TRBJ1-1
size: -
V: TRBV20-1

DNA: TGTGCCAGCAGCGTCCGGGGTCCCCACAATGAGCAGTTCTTC
CDR3: CASSVRGPHNEQFF
D: -
J: TRBJ2-1
size: once
V: TRBV7-9

DNA: TGTGCCAGCAGCTTAGCGACACTAGCGCGCCTCGGGGAGACCCAGTACTTC
CDR3: CASSLATLARLGETQYF
D: TRBD2
J: TRBJ2-5
size: few
V: TRBV7-7

DNA: TGTGCCAGCAGCCTGGAGGGTGTGGAGCTGTTTTTT
CDR3: CASSLEGVELFF
D: -
J: TRBJ2-2
size: -
V: TRBV14

DNA: TGTGCCTGGAGTGCCCGGGGAGGCCTTTGGGAAAAACTGTTTTTT
CDR3: CAWSARGGLWEKLFF
D: -
J: TRBJ1-4
size: -
V: TRBV30

DNA: TGTGCCAGCAGTGAAAAGGGGGTCGGTGGCTACACCTTC
CDR3: CASSEKGVGGYTF
D: -
J: TRBJ1-2
size: -
V: TRBV6-1

DNA: TGTGCCAGCAGCCCCCGGGGGGGAGAGACCCAGTACTTC
CDR3: CASSPRGGETQYF
D: TRBD2
J: TRBJ2-5
size: -
V: TRBV7-9

DNA: TGTGCCAGCAGCGCTTTACAGGGGACGAACACTGAAGCTTTCTTT
CDR3: CASSALQGTNTEAFF
D: TRBD1
J: TRBJ1-1
size: -
V: TRBV7-9

DNA: TGTGCCAGCACCATAGCCGAGGCGGGCACCGGGGAGCTGTTTTTT
CDR3: CASTIAEAGTGELFF
D: -
J: TRBJ2-2
size: -
V: TRBV9

DNA: TGTGCCAGCAGCGAAGCGGGAGGGATCTCCTACAATGAGCAGTTCTTC
CDR3: CASSEAGGISYNEQFF
D: TRBD2
J: TRBJ2-1
size: -
V: TRBV9

DNA: TGTGCCAGCAGTCCCGATAGCTATGGCTACACCTTC
CDR3: CASSPDSYGYTF
D: -
J: TRBJ1-2
size: -
V: TRBV5-4

DNA: TGTGCCAGTACCGCCGATCGGACAGCTTATAATTCACCCCTCCACTTT
CDR3: CASTADRTAYNSPLHF
D: -
J: TRBJ1-6
size: -
V: TRBV19

DNA: TGCGCCAGCAGTCCAGGGACAGGGGGCGCAGATACGCAGTATTTT
CDR3: CASSPGTGGADTQYF
D: TRBD1
J: TRBJ2-3
size: -
V: TRBV10-1